Described below is a single T cell receptor beta chain sequence and its context. This study enrolled people aged roughly 18 to 89 from about two dozen US geographic areas. The recovered donors of Cohort 3 showed two negative PCRs, clearance, or symptom resolution. These data originate in a study of blood T cell repertoires in COVID-19. Background on the study: The United States, Italy and Spain supplied acute and convalescent COVID-19 samples.

The authors' processing: Scientists estimated how many nucleated cells there were by amplifying reference gene primers. Sequenced by immunoSEQ multiplex PCR; TCRdb stores in-frame clones only, minus some. V and J calls and clone size follow that table, whereas D and trimming were derived from the DNA. The profile shows 150,000 to 200,000 clones, 88% of them singletons. CDR3 length: 19 residues. V lost 0 bases, J lost 2 bases, and 9 bases stayed unmatched. Germline-derived CDR1 and CDR2 are SGHNT and YYREEE (reference sequence). The source material was PBMCs or T cells enriched from blood (not recorded which). The TCR sequence derives from a woman younger than 35 who had recovered from COVID-19. This chain links TRBV5-4 with TRBJ2-7, with TRBD2 matching 15 bases. The CDR3 coding sequence is TGTGCCAGCAGCTTGGTGGGACTAGCGGGGGGAATCAACACCTACGAGCAGTACTTC. It is translated as CASSLVGLAGGINTYEQYF.